This TCR beta chain was captured by sequencing in a study of T cell responses to AZD1222 COVID-19 vaccine. This table comes from immunoSEQ multiplex PCR, and its TCRdb copy is limited to in-frame clones, with some not included. In the table there are approximately 92,000 clones, roughly nine tenths of which are singletons. On this clone: Its antigen is unidentified.

The study's findings and limits: Donors were chiefly white British, with a greater number of females, and clonal diversity was perhaps underestimated.

The CDR3 has 15 amino acids. Germline loops: CDR1 KGHSH, CDR2 LQKENI. With 2 bases removed from V and 10 bases from J, the gap between germline ends came to 15 bases. The J gene is TRBJ1-6, the V gene TRBV18, with a weak D call TRBD1 (5 bases). The sample here was peripheral blood, taken on day 0 of AZD1222 vaccination. The sequence came from an adult in good health. The CDR3 DNA is TGTGCCAGCTCACCAAACCAACAGGTCCAGTCACCCCTCCACTTT. This translates into CASSPNQQVQSPLHF.